This TCR beta chain was retrieved from a study of blood T cell repertoires in COVID-19. Study-level information: T cells, B-cell-depleted T cells, or PBMCs supplied cDNA or gDNA.

Looked up from germline, CDR1 is SGHDN and CDR2 is FVKESK. The V and J ends lost 3 bases and 2 bases, in that order; junction bases with no gene match: 16. The CDR3 is 20 amino acids. Original data processing: Using reference gene primer amplification, nucleated cell counts were estimated. Using immunoSEQ multiplex PCR, the repertoire was profiled, and TCRdb retains in-frame clones only, with some absent. V, J and clone size reflect that table, while D and trimming were determined from the DNA. Among some 220,000 clones, 80% were seen once, and the ten largest hold more than 7%. This rearrangement joins TRBV14 to TRBJ1-6; 7 nucleotides line up with TRBD1. This sequence originates from a woman in her 70s with acute or convalescent COVID-19. The sequenced material came from peripheral blood. The CDR3, as DNA: TGTGCCAGCAGCCACTCCCGGGACAGTCTCCTTTCGACCTATAATTCACCCCTCCACTTT. Translating gives CASSHSRDSLLSTYNSPLHF.